The rows below give T cell receptor beta chains drawn from one sample of a study of low-dose radiotherapy and immunotherapy resistance in tumors. TCRdb fed the reads into MiXCR, producing one record per CDR3 protein. The table lists about 46,000 distinct CDR3 sequences, about 10% of them singletons, with 6.2% in the top ten. This specimen consisted of PBMCs, obtained before treatment. The receptors derive from a female donor with ovarian cancer. CDR3s include the opening cysteine and the closing phenylalanine or tryptophan. The D gene is left open where the match is weak. Part of the rows lack a size; the others show once, few, many or a class for expanded clones.

V gene: TRBV6-6
clone size: many
J gene: TRBJ1-4
D gene: .
CDR3 DNA: TGTGCCAGCTCCCCTTTCGGGGAGGAAAAACTGTTTTTT
CDR3 protein: CASSPFGEEKLFF

V gene: TRBV5-5
clone size: many
J gene: TRBJ1-2
D gene: .
CDR3 DNA: TGTGCCAGCAGCCTTCGACTTGAAAGCTACACCTTC
CDR3 protein: CASSLRLESYTF

V gene: TRBV6-5
clone size: many
J gene: TRBJ2-7
D gene: TRBD1
CDR3 DNA: TGTGCCAGCAGTATTCGCTTAGGACAGGAGAGCTCCTACGAGCAGTACTTC
CDR3 protein: CASSIRLGQESSYEQYF

V gene: TRBV29-1
clone size: many
J gene: TRBJ1-3
D gene: .
CDR3 DNA: TGCAGCGTTCTGGGGATGGGAAACACCATATATTTT
CDR3 protein: CSVLGMGNTIYF

V gene: TRBV20-1
clone size: many
J gene: TRBJ1-6
D gene: TRBD1
CDR3 DNA: TGCAGTGCATCACCCGGGACAGGGTCCTATAATTCACCCCTCCACTTT
CDR3 protein: CSASPGTGSYNSPLHF

V gene: TRBV12-5
clone size: many
J gene: TRBJ2-2
D gene: .
CDR3 DNA: TGTGCTAGTGGTTTGGCACAGGCTTTGAACACCGGGGAGCTGTTTTTT
CDR3 protein: CASGLAQALNTGELFF

V gene: TRBV6-6
clone size: medium-sized
J gene: TRBJ1-2
D gene: TRBD1
CDR3 DNA: TGTGCCAGCAGCCCATGGGGGACAGGGCTCTATGGCTACACCTTC
CDR3 protein: CASSPWGTGLYGYTF

V gene: TRBV5-6
clone size: many
J gene: TRBJ1-5
D gene: .
CDR3 DNA: TGTGCCAGCAGCGCTACAGGGACAACCTATAGCAATCAGCCCCAGCATTTT
CDR3 protein: CASSATGTTYSNQPQHF

V gene: TRBV19
clone size: many
J gene: TRBJ1-1
D gene: .
CDR3 DNA: TGTGCCAGTAGTCGCGGTACTGAAGCTTTCTTT
CDR3 protein: CASSRGTEAFF

V gene: TRBV20-1
clone size: .
J gene: TRBJ1-5
D gene: .
CDR3 DNA: TGCAGTGCTGCGGGGGGTGGTCAGCCCCAGCATTTT
CDR3 protein: CSAAGGGQPQHF

V gene: TRBV7-2
clone size: many
J gene: TRBJ2-5
D gene: .
CDR3 DNA: TGTGCCAGCAGCTTACGGGGGGCCGGTGAGACCCAGTACTTC
CDR3 protein: CASSLRGAGETQYF

V gene: TRBV29-1
clone size: many
J gene: TRBJ2-7
D gene: TRBD2
CDR3 DNA: TGCAGCGTTGCCGGACTAGCGGGAGGGTACGAGCAGTACTTC
CDR3 protein: CSVAGLAGGYEQYF

V gene: TRBV15
clone size: many
J gene: TRBJ1-2
D gene: .
CDR3 DNA: TGTGCCACCAGCAGAGAGCGGGTGGGCTACACCTTC
CDR3 protein: CATSRERVGYTF

V gene: TRBV6-6
clone size: many
J gene: TRBJ1-5
D gene: .
CDR3 DNA: TGTGCCAGCAGTTACGGGGGGGACTATAGCAATCAGCCCCAGCATTTT
CDR3 protein: CASSYGGDYSNQPQHF

V gene: TRBV15
clone size: many
J gene: TRBJ2-7
D gene: TRBD1
CDR3 DNA: TGTGCCACCAGCAGGAGGACAGGGGGTACCTACTACGAGCAGTACTTC
CDR3 protein: CATSRRTGGTYYEQYF

V gene: TRBV18
clone size: many
J gene: TRBJ1-3
D gene: .
CDR3 DNA: TGTGCCAGCTCGCCGGCGGAGAACTCTGGAAACACCATATATTTT
CDR3 protein: CASSPAENSGNTIYF

V gene: TRBV6-2/TRBV6-3
clone size: many
J gene: TRBJ1-1
D gene: .
CDR3 DNA: TGTGCCAGCAGTTACGGGGCACCCTCGACTGAAGCTTTCTTT
CDR3 protein: CASSYGAPSTEAFF

V gene: TRBV18
clone size: .
J gene: TRBJ2-4
D gene: .
CDR3 DNA: TGTGCCAGCTCACCATCGCGGAATGAGCAGTACTTC
CDR3 protein: CASSPSRNEQYF

V gene: TRBV18
clone size: many
J gene: TRBJ2-3
D gene: TRBD1
CDR3 DNA: TGTGCCAGCTCACCGGGGGACAGAACCACAGATACGCAGTATTTT
CDR3 protein: CASSPGDRTTDTQYF

V gene: TRBV10-3
clone size: many
J gene: TRBJ1-2
D gene: .
CDR3 DNA: TGTGCCATCAGTGAGTTGAGTAACTATGGCTACACCTTC
CDR3 protein: CAISELSNYGYTF

V gene: TRBV2
clone size: few
J gene: TRBJ2-6
D gene: .
CDR3 DNA: TGTGCCAGCAGCCCTACTACCTCTGGGGCCAACGTCCTGACTTTC
CDR3 protein: CASSPTTSGANVLTF

V gene: TRBV6-5
clone size: many
J gene: TRBJ2-1
D gene: TRBD2
CDR3 DNA: TGTGCCAGCAGTTCCGGGACTAGCGGGAGTAATGAGCAGTTCTTC
CDR3 protein: CASSSGTSGSNEQFF

V gene: TRBV5-1
clone size: .
J gene: TRBJ2-2
D gene: TRBD1
CDR3 DNA: TGCGCCAGCAGCGCGGACAGGGGGCGCGACACCGGGGAGCTGTTTTTT
CDR3 protein: CASSADRGRDTGELFF

V gene: TRBV5-4
clone size: many
J gene: TRBJ2-1
D gene: TRBD2
CDR3 DNA: TGTGCCAGCAGCGGACCGGGACTAGTAGGGTGGAGTGGGGAGCAGTTCTTC
CDR3 protein: CASSGPGLVGWSGEQFF

V gene: TRBV15
clone size: many
J gene: TRBJ2-3
D gene: .
CDR3 DNA: TGTGCCACGCAGACAGGAACTAGCACAGATACGCAGTATTTT
CDR3 protein: CATQTGTSTDTQYF

V gene: TRBV7-9
clone size: many
J gene: TRBJ2-7
D gene: .
CDR3 DNA: TGTGCCAGCAGCTCCACGACCCAATACGAGCAGTACTTC
CDR3 protein: CASSSTTQYEQYF

V gene: TRBV20-1
clone size: many
J gene: TRBJ2-7
D gene: .
CDR3 DNA: TGCAGTGCTAGACCCCCCGACAGGCCATACGAGCAGTACTTC
CDR3 protein: CSARPPDRPYEQYF

V gene: TRBV4-1
clone size: many
J gene: TRBJ2-3
D gene: TRBD2
CDR3 DNA: TGCGCCAGCAGCCAAGGGGCCAGCGGGGGGGCAGCAGATACGCAGTATTTT
CDR3 protein: CASSQGASGGAADTQYF

V gene: TRBV19
clone size: many
J gene: TRBJ1-5
D gene: .
CDR3 DNA: TGTGCCAGTAGTATCCGGACCCTGGACAGTAGCGAACAGCCCCAGCATTTT
CDR3 protein: CASSIRTLDSSEQPQHF

V gene: TRBV6-1
clone size: many
J gene: TRBJ1-2
D gene: .
CDR3 DNA: TGTGCCAGCCTAGGACAGTCCCTTCGGAGCTATGGCTACACCTTC
CDR3 protein: CASLGQSLRSYGYTF

V gene: TRBV5-1
clone size: many
J gene: TRBJ2-3
D gene: .
CDR3 DNA: TGCGCCAGCAGCTCCGAAGGGGCTAGCAGAGATACGCAGTATTTT
CDR3 protein: CASSSEGASRDTQYF

V gene: TRBV14
clone size: many
J gene: TRBJ2-3
D gene: TRBD2
CDR3 DNA: TGTGCCAGCAGCTTCGGGACTAGCGGGGGGACAGATACGCAGTATTTT
CDR3 protein: CASSFGTSGGTDTQYF

V gene: TRBV5-8
clone size: few
J gene: TRBJ2-1
D gene: TRBD1
CDR3 DNA: TGTGCCAGCAGCTCAGGACAGGGGCGTCACAATGAGCAGTTCTTC
CDR3 protein: CASSSGQGRHNEQFF

V gene: TRBV20-1
clone size: few
J gene: TRBJ2-2
D gene: .
CDR3 DNA: TGCAGTGCTAGAACCCAGGGGGGGGCCGGGGAGCTGTTTTTT
CDR3 protein: CSARTQGGAGELFF

V gene: TRBV18
clone size: .
J gene: TRBJ2-1
D gene: .
CDR3 DNA: TGTGCCAGCTCACCGGGCACGTCCTACGAGCAGTTCTTC
CDR3 protein: CASSPGTSYEQFF

V gene: TRBV18
clone size: many
J gene: TRBJ1-1
D gene: .
CDR3 DNA: TGTGCCAGCTCACCGGGGCTTTTTGACACTGAAGCTTTCTTT
CDR3 protein: CASSPGLFDTEAFF

V gene: TRBV10-3
clone size: many
J gene: TRBJ2-1
D gene: .
CDR3 DNA: TGTGCCATCAGTCCCGCGGCCAGTGTGGATGAGCAGTTCTTC
CDR3 protein: CAISPAASVDEQFF

V gene: TRBV6-2/TRBV6-3
clone size: many
J gene: TRBJ1-2
D gene: TRBD1
CDR3 DNA: TGTGCCAGCAGTTACTCCGGGACAGGGGGATATGGCTACACCTTC
CDR3 protein: CASSYSGTGGYGYTF

V gene: TRBV19
clone size: many
J gene: TRBJ1-4
D gene: .
CDR3 DNA: TGTGCCAGTAGTATTTTGACAGCAACTAATGAAAAACTGTTTTTT
CDR3 protein: CASSILTATNEKLFF

V gene: TRBV20-1
clone size: many
J gene: TRBJ2-5
D gene: .
CDR3 DNA: TGCAGTGCCCAACAAAGTCAGCTTTTAGAGACCCAGTACTTC
CDR3 protein: CSAQQSQLLETQYF

V gene: TRBV21-1
clone size: many
J gene: TRBJ1-1
D gene: .
CDR3 DNA: TGTGCCAGCCCCAGGGGGGGCCCGCTGAACACTGAAGCTTTCTTT
CDR3 protein: CASPRGGPLNTEAFF

V gene: TRBV5-1
clone size: many
J gene: TRBJ2-4
D gene: TRBD2
CDR3 DNA: TGCGCCAGCAGCTTGGCCGGGGGGGGGACTACCGCGGCCAAAAACATTCAGTACTTC
CDR3 protein: CASSLAGGGTTAAKNIQYF

V gene: TRBV12-3/TRBV12-4
clone size: many
J gene: TRBJ1-3
D gene: .
CDR3 DNA: TGTGCCAGCAGTTTAGGGGAGAACACCATATATTTT
CDR3 protein: CASSLGENTIYF

V gene: TRBV15
clone size: many
J gene: TRBJ2-5
D gene: TRBD1
CDR3 DNA: TGTGCCACCAGCAGTTCTAGAGGACAGGGAGGGACCCAGTACTTC
CDR3 protein: CATSSSRGQGGTQYF

V gene: TRBV10-3
clone size: many
J gene: TRBJ1-2
D gene: .
CDR3 DNA: TGTGCCATCAGTGAGTCGAGTCAGCGCTATGGCTACACCTTC
CDR3 protein: CAISESSQRYGYTF

V gene: TRBV14
clone size: many
J gene: TRBJ1-2
D gene: .
CDR3 DNA: TGTGCCAGCAGCCAAGGGGGGAACTATGGCTACACCTTC
CDR3 protein: CASSQGGNYGYTF

V gene: TRBV3-1
clone size: many
J gene: TRBJ2-4
D gene: TRBD1
CDR3 DNA: TGTGCCAGCAGCCCCCGGACAGGGACGAACATTCAGTACTTC
CDR3 protein: CASSPRTGTNIQYF

V gene: TRBV6-2/TRBV6-3
clone size: many
J gene: TRBJ1-4
D gene: .
CDR3 DNA: TGTGCCAGCAGGTCCACGACGAAAAATGAAAAACTGTTTTTT
CDR3 protein: CASRSTTKNEKLFF

V gene: TRBV27
clone size: few
J gene: TRBJ1-1
D gene: .
CDR3 DNA: TGTGCCAGCAGACAAACTGACTGGAACACTGAAGCTTTCTTT
CDR3 protein: CASRQTDWNTEAFF

V gene: TRBV12-3/TRBV12-4
clone size: many
J gene: TRBJ2-7
D gene: TRBD2
CDR3 DNA: TGTGCCAGCAGTTTAATCCCAGCGGGAGGCTACGAGCAGTACTTC
CDR3 protein: CASSLIPAGGYEQYF

V gene: TRBV2
clone size: few
J gene: TRBJ1-3
D gene: TRBD1
CDR3 DNA: TGTGCCAGCACTAGGACAGGCGCCCTAGACACCATATATTTT
CDR3 protein: CASTRTGALDTIYF

V gene: TRBV5-1
clone size: many
J gene: TRBJ2-6
D gene: .
CDR3 DNA: TGCGCCAGCAGCTTGGCCGGGGGATCGGCTGGGGCCAACGTCCTGACTTTC
CDR3 protein: CASSLAGGSAGANVLTF

V gene: TRBV10-3
clone size: once
J gene: TRBJ2-4
D gene: TRBD2
CDR3 DNA: TGTGCCATCAGTGAACGGAGCGGGGGAACCAAAAACATTCAGTACTTC
CDR3 protein: CAISERSGGTKNIQYF

V gene: TRBV7-8
clone size: many
J gene: TRBJ1-1
D gene: .
CDR3 DNA: TGTGCCAGCAGCTTAGACACTGAAGCTTTCTTT
CDR3 protein: CASSLDTEAFF

V gene: TRBV20-1
clone size: many
J gene: TRBJ1-4
D gene: TRBD1
CDR3 DNA: TGCAGTGCTAGAGGACGCTCACAGGGGGCTGTTGAAAAACTGTTTTTT
CDR3 protein: CSARGRSQGAVEKLFF

V gene: TRBV5-4
clone size: medium-sized
J gene: TRBJ2-1
D gene: .
CDR3 DNA: TGTGCCACCCCGACCAGCCCGGGAGCTACCTACAATGAGCAGTTCTTC
CDR3 protein: CATPTSPGATYNEQFF

V gene: TRBV12-3/TRBV12-4
clone size: many
J gene: TRBJ2-7
D gene: TRBD2
CDR3 DNA: TGTGCCAGCAGTGCGACTAGCGGGGGGGCGGAAGAGCAGTACTTC
CDR3 protein: CASSATSGGAEEQYF

V gene: TRBV25-1
clone size: many
J gene: TRBJ1-3
D gene: .
CDR3 DNA: TGTGCCAGCAGTGTTGCAGGGTTCGGAAACACCATATATTTT
CDR3 protein: CASSVAGFGNTIYF

V gene: TRBV21-1
clone size: medium-sized
J gene: TRBJ2-7
D gene: .
CDR3 DNA: TGTGCCAGCAGCAAAGACCCTCGAGGAACCCTCGAGCAGTACTTC
CDR3 protein: CASSKDPRGTLEQYF